This T cell receptor (beta chain) was profiled in a study of early T cells in non-severe SARS-CoV-2 infection. TCRdb passed the 5' RACE reads through MiXCR, listing each CDR3 protein once. The data contain more than 80,000 distinct CDR3 sequences, roughly 14% of them seen just once; the ten biggest clones take up roughly 6.4%. This CDR3 region has 15 residues. Losses at the gene ends were 1 base for V and 4 bases for J; bases not matched to a gene: 6. The germline CDR1 and CDR2 sequences are SGHTA and FQGNSA. The source is an adult who was a healthcare worker with PCR-confirmed SARS-CoV-2 infection or an uninfected control (not recorded which). The V and J genes are TRBV7-2 and TRBJ2-7; 8 bases map to TRBD2. The sequencing input was whole blood. CDR3 sequence (DNA): TGTGCCAGCAGCTTAGTTGCGGGAGGAGGGTACGAGCAGTACTTC. The encoded protein is CASSLVAGGGYEQYF.